One and the same sample provided the 2 T cell receptor beta chains below, sequenced in a study of blood T cell repertoires in COVID-19 (TCRdb year 2020). Libraries were built with the immunoSEQ multiplex PCR assay. As stored in TCRdb, this immuneACCESS dataset retains in-frame rearrangements with V and J assigned. A fraction of the clones does not appear; measured against another copy, unresolved V genes explain less than half of the discrepancy, and the remainder lacks a known reason. This sample gives around 100,000 clones in total; roughly four fifths of them show up just once. The ten largest make up 20% to 25% of the sample. Sequencing was performed on peripheral blood. These receptors originate from a human donor in a cohort sampled during active COVID-19.

This clone was counted a single time. This sequence joins TRBV28 and TRBJ2-7, with D tentatively TRBD2 (7 bases). This CDR3 comprises 14 residues. Trimming removed 7 bases from V and 2 bases from J, with 15 bases in between. Germline assignment: CDR1 MDHEN and CDR2 SYDVKM. CDR3 in DNA: TGTGCCAGCAAGGGGGGAGGGCCCCCCTACGAGCAGTACTTC. Translated, it gives CASKGGGPPYEQYF. Complete variable domain (other parts from reference TRBV28 and TRBJ2-7): DVKVTQSSRYLVKRTGEKVFLECVQDMDHENMFWYRQDPGLGLRLIYFSYDVKMKEKGDIPEGYSVSREKKERFSLILESASTNQTSMYLCASKGGGPPYEQYFGPGTRLTVT.

J is TRBJ1-2 and V is TRBV4-3; 7 bases map to TRBD1. The CDR3 totals 16 residues. Germline V gives CDR1 LGHNA, CDR2 YSLEER. V trimming: 1 base; J trimming: 4 bases; junction bases outside the gene matches: 9. The CDR3 region is CASSQVGATGFYGYTF. The CDR3 coding sequence is TGCGCCAGCAGCCAAGTCGGCGCGACAGGGTTCTATGGCTACACCTTC.